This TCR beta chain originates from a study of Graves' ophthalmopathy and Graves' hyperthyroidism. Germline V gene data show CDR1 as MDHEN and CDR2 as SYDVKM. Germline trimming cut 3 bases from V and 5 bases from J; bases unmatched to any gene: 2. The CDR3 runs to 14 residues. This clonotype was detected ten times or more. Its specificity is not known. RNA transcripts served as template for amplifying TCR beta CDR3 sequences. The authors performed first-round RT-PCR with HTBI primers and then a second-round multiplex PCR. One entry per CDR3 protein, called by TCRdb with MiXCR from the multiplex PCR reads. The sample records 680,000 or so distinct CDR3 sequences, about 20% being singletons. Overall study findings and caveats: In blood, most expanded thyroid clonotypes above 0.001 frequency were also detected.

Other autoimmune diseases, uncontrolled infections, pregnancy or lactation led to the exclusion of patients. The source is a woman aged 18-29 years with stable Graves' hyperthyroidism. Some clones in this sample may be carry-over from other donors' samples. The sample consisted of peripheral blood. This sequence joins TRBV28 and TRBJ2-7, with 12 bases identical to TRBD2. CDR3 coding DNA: TGTGCCAGCAGTTTGACTAGCGGGAGTCACGAGCAGTACTTC. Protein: CASSLTSGSHEQYF.